The next 5 T cell receptor beta chains were all read from a single sample in a study of memory CD4+ T cells and cytomegalovirus serostatus. Some clones are missing from TCRdb's copy, which holds only in-frame ones; the method was immunoSEQ multiplex PCR. The repertoire holds 50,000 to 70,000 clones, with 65% to 80% as singletons. Single viable CD3+CD4+CD8-CD45RO+ cells were sorted as the memory CD4+ T cells. Sequencing used memory CD4+ T cells from blood. These receptors all come from an adult in good health and CMV-seronegative.

The chain uses TRBV10-1 and TRBJ2-2, with 11 bases lining up with TRBD2. The CDR3 is 15 amino acids. The ends lost 4 bases at V and 3 bases at J; junction bases unmatched: 1. Germline lookup yields CDR1 WNHNN and CDR2 SYGVQD (reference sequence). In nucleotides, the CDR3 is TGCGCCAGCAGTGCGGGACTAGCGGACACCGGGGAGCTGTTTTTT. As protein: CASSAGLADTGELFF.

The J gene is TRBJ1-4, the V gene TRBV5-1, with 8 positions matching TRBD1. Trimming cost V 4 bases and J 0 bases; bases outside gene matches: 2. Germline V lookup: CDR1 SGHRS, CDR2 YFSETQ. The CDR3 contains 15 residues. The CDR3 coding sequence is TGCGCCAGCAGCGTACAGGGGGCAACTAATGAAAAACTGTTTTTT. The encoded protein is CASSVQGATNEKLFF.

This clone was observed a single time. The V call is TRBV5-1, the J call TRBJ2-7; TRBD1 agrees at 8 bases. Germline V gene data show CDR1 as SGHRS and CDR2 as YFSETQ. V shed 0 bases, J shed 7 bases, and the junction held 9 bases outside the gene matches. CDR3 length: 15 amino acids. The CDR3 protein is CASSLVAGGMGEQYF. The CDR3 coding sequence is TGCGCCAGCAGCTTGGTGGCAGGGGGCATGGGTGAGCAGTACTTC.

Points on this clone: The junction does not match germline at one end; this may be a read error. The chain recombines TRBV10-1 with TRBJ2-7, with D uncertain. Looked up from germline, CDR1 is WNHNN and CDR2 is SYGVQD (reference sequence). The length of the CDR3 is 11 residues. The CDR3 is CPSPGNYEQYF. In DNA, the CDR3 is TGCCCCAGCCCTGGGAACTACGAGCAGTACTTC.

V and J are TRBV5-1 and TRBJ1-1; D ambiguous. CDR1 and CDR2 from the germline V gene are SGHRS and YFSETQ. The V and J ends lost 0 bases and 1 base respectively, with 7 bases between them. The length of the CDR3 is 14 residues. CDR3 coding DNA: TGCGCCAGCAGCTTGGCACGGGGGAACACTGAAGCTTTCTTT. The encoded protein is CASSLARGNTEAFF.